The 13 T cell receptor beta chains below were found in one sample sequenced in a study of regulatory T cells in long-lasting Graves disease. Time point denoted: newly diagnosed GD, antithyroid drugs for less than 3 months. The authors made the TCR library using RNA they extracted from PBMCs. TCR beta libraries were built with iRepertoire HTBI primers and Arm-PCR of CDR3 regions. MiXCR, run by TCRdb on the multiplex PCR reads, gives a single entry per CDR3 protein. Of roughly 410,000 distinct CDR3 sequences listed, over 14% are singletons. This same sample was also part of a study on T cells in Graves' hyperthyroidism and ophthalmopathy.

Specimen: peripheral blood mononuclear cells (PBMCs), collected at new diagnosis, from a patient treated with antithyroid drugs. The receptors shown here come from a woman aged 40 to 50 with Graves disease.

Many counts were recorded for this clonotype. V is TRBV10-3 and J is TRBJ1-3; D not certain. Per the germline V gene, CDR1 is ENHRY and CDR2 is SYGVKD. Trimming cost V 7 bases and J 0 bases, with 25 bases left between them. The CDR3 extends over 19 amino acids. The CDR3: CAIKLCNPGLKSSGNTIYF. The CDR3 DNA reads as TGTGCCATCAAGTTGTGTAACCCAGGACTCAAGAGCTCTGGAAACACCATATATTTT.

Many counts were recorded for this clonotype. The V call is TRBV11-3, the J call TRBJ1-3; possibly TRBD1 for D (6 bases). The CDR3 consists of 15 residues. Germline V gene sequence: CDR1 SGHNT, CDR2 YENEEA. Trimming removed 1 base at V and 4 bases at J, with 11 bases between. CDR3: CASSLGDITGNTIYF. The CDR3 region has the DNA TGTGCCAGCAGCTTAGGGGACATTACCGGAAACACCATATATTTT.

There are many counts of this clonotype. The chain combines TRBV11-2 with TRBJ2-1; D unclear. Per germline, CDR1 SGHAT and CDR2 FQNNGV. The CDR3 runs 16 residues. Trimming removed 1 base at V and 2 bases at J, with 12 bases between. The CDR3 DNA follows: TGTGCCAGCAGCTTAGTGGTCGGTAACACCTACAATGAGCAGTTCTTC. Its translation: CASSLVVGNTYNEQFF.

This clonotype was counted many times. V usage is TRBV11-2 and J usage is TRBJ1-6, with 8 bases matching TRBD1. The CDR3 is 17 amino acids. Trimming removed 5 bases from V and 11 bases from J; junction bases left unmatched: 17. Germline loops: CDR1 SGHAT, CDR2 FQNNGV. The DNA of the CDR3 is TGTGCCAGCAGCCCAACGTCCAGGGGGCTTCTTGGGCCACCCCTCCACTTT. Its protein product is CASSPTSRGLLGPPLHF.

With respect to this clonotype: A much larger clone differs from this one at a single base, so this may be a read error. The chain combines TRBV10-3 with TRBJ1-1; D gene unclear. The CDR3 sequence is 12 residues long. The germline V gene encodes CDR1 ENHRY and CDR2 SYGVKD. The V gene lost 5 bases and the J gene lost 8 bases, with 12 bases spanning the gap. CDR3 loop: CAISLDRPEAFF. The CDR3 region has the DNA TGTGCCATCAGTCTTGACCGACCAGAAGCTTTCTTT.

Details on this clonotype: A much larger clone lies a single base off, so this may be a read error. This sequence joins TRBV2 and TRBJ2-7; tentative D call: TRBD1 (6 bases). The V end lost 4 bases, the J end lost 7 bases, and 17 bases lay between the germline ends. This CDR3 is 14 amino acids long. Germline lookup yields CDR1 SNHLY and CDR2 FYNNEI. CDR3 residues: CASSVTGWDNEQYF. CDR3 DNA sequence: TGTGCCAGCAGTGTTACAGGATGGGACAATGAGCAGTACTTC.

Ten or more counts support this clonotype. The CDR3: CASSTPQSSYEQYF. CDR3 nucleotide sequence: TGTGCCAGCAGCACCCCACAGAGCTCCTACGAGCAGTACTTC. The chain couples TRBV7-9 to TRBJ2-7; unclear D gene. The CDR3 has 14 amino acids. Germline CDR1 and CDR2: SEHNR and FQNEAQ (reference sequence). Trimming took off 5 bases at V and 0 bases at J, with 11 bases between the two ends.

This clonotype was found many times. The V and J genes are TRBV27 and TRBJ2-3; TRBD2 matches 11 bases. V lost 1 base, J lost 2 bases, and 5 bases stayed unmatched. The CDR3 is 17 residues long. Germline V gene data show CDR1 as MNHEY and CDR2 as SMNVEV (reference sequence). In DNA form, the CDR3 reads TGTGCCAGCAGTTTATGGGGACTAGCGGACTCCACAGATACGCAGTATTTT. It specifies CASSLWGLADSTDTQYF.

The chain carries TRBV4-3 and TRBJ2-1; D is ambiguous. CDR3 length equals 15 residues. Looked up from germline, CDR1 is LGHNA and CDR2 is YSLEER. V lost 0 bases to trimming and J lost 8 bases, with 14 bases between them. The CDR3 protein is CASSQEVWNRDEQFF. Here the CDR3 DNA reads TGCGCCAGCAGCCAAGAAGTGTGGAATAGGGATGAGCAGTTCTTC.

The chain has TRBV19 and TRBJ1-4; no clear D. Germline V gene sequence: CDR1 LNHDA, CDR2 SQIVND (reference sequence). CDR3 length equals 16 residues. V was trimmed by 5 bases and J by 0 bases, leaving 13 bases between them. The CDR3 here is CASSYPLNPTNEKLFF. CDR3 sequence (DNA): TGTGCCAGTAGTTACCCACTGAACCCAACTAATGAAAAACTGTTTTTT.

The rearrangement joins TRBV14 to TRBJ2-1; TRBD2 agrees at 8 bases. This CDR3 comprises 19 residues. Per the germline V gene, CDR1 is SGHDN and CDR2 is FVKESK. Losses at the gene ends were 0 bases for V and 8 bases for J; bases not matched to a gene: 18. The CDR3 DNA sequence: TGTGCCAGCAGCCAAGATGTTACAGGGCCGGCGGGAGGTTTCGATGAGCAGTTCTTC. This sequence encodes CASSQDVTGPAGGFDEQFF.

This clonotype was observed a handful of times. V gene TRBV6-9 combines with J gene TRBJ2-5; D is possibly TRBD2 (5 bases). This CDR3 spans 14 amino acids. V lost 2 bases to trimming and J lost 5 bases, with 12 bases between them. The germline gives CDR1 MNHGY, CDR2 SVAAGI. The chain's CDR3 is CASSYTGSRETQYF. As DNA, the CDR3 is TGTGCCAGCAGTTATACGGGGTCACGGGAGACCCAGTACTTC.

This clonotype was seen many times. The chain is built from TRBV6-1 and TRBJ2-5; 7 bases line up with TRBD2. Germline trimming cut 6 bases from V and 5 bases from J; bases unmatched to any gene: 6. The germline CDR1 and CDR2 sequences are MNHNS and SASEGT. CDR3 length equals 13 residues. CDR3 protein: CASSFRGVETQYF. The CDR3 bases are TGTGCCAGCAGCTTTCGGGGGGTTGAGACCCAGTACTTC.